This T cell receptor (beta chain) was obtained from a study of technical replicates of blood from several donors. V was cut by 3 bases and J by 3 bases, with 15 bases left in between. Germline values: CDR1 MGHDK, CDR2 SYGVNS. The CDR3 loop spans 15 amino acids. Data came from immunoSEQ multiplex PCR; TCRdb stores just in-frame clones and leaves some out. The sample includes about 100,000 clones, almost 96% of them seen just once. Material for sequencing was T cells isolated from PBMCs. The chain has TRBV25-1 and TRBJ2-7; the D gene is possibly TRBD1 (5 bases). The receptor was derived from a human donor in good health. CDR3 sequence reads: CASSDPAQGNYEQYF. CDR3 sequence (DNA): TGTGCCAGCAGTGATCCGGCGCAGGGTAACTACGAGCAGTACTTC.